Listed below are T cell receptor beta chains from one sample, sequenced in a study of T cells after yellow fever vaccination. TCRdb reanalysed the 5' RACE reads using MiXCR and keeps one entry per CDR3 protein. This table holds 200,000 to 250,000 distinct CDR3 sequences, under 3.5% found once. Sample: CD4+ T cells sorted from PBMCs, taken 10 days after the yellow fever booster vaccination. These TCRs come from a man aged 18 to 29 who received the YFV17D yellow fever vaccine. Both conserved end residues are part of each CDR3. The D gene is left open where the match is weak. Size is omitted from some rows. Given values are once, few, many or a class for expanded clones.

j_gene: TRBJ2-2
abundance: few
d_gene: -
v_gene: TRBV11-3
CDR3nt: TGTGCCAGCAGCTTAGATCAAGGGGTCCCCGGGGAGCTGTTTTTT
CDR3aa: CASSLDQGVPGELFF

j_gene: TRBJ2-3
abundance: -
d_gene: TRBD1
v_gene: TRBV5-1
CDR3nt: TGCGCCAGCAGCTTCGGGACAGGGGGCCCTTTAGAAAAGTATTTT
CDR3aa: CASSFGTGGPLEKYF

j_gene: TRBJ2-5
abundance: -
d_gene: -
v_gene: TRBV20-1
CDR3nt: TGCAGTGCCACAAATCCCGGGACTGAGAAAGAGACCCAGTACTTC
CDR3aa: CSATNPGTEKETQYF

j_gene: TRBJ2-3
abundance: many
d_gene: -
v_gene: TRBV4-1
CDR3nt: TGCGCCAGCAGCCGAGGGGGAGGACACCTCACAGATACGCAGTATTTT
CDR3aa: CASSRGGGHLTDTQYF

j_gene: TRBJ2-3
abundance: few
d_gene: -
v_gene: TRBV9
CDR3nt: TGTGCCAGCAGCGTAGTGAGTGGAGATACGCAGTATTTT
CDR3aa: CASSVVSGDTQYF

j_gene: TRBJ1-4
abundance: -
d_gene: -
v_gene: TRBV20-1
CDR3nt: TGCAGTGGAGGACAGCCGAATGAAAAACTGTTTTTT
CDR3aa: CSGGQPNEKLFF

j_gene: TRBJ1-6
abundance: -
d_gene: -
v_gene: TRBV4-3
CDR3nt: TGCGCCAGCAGCCAAGAAAGGCACTATAATTCACCCCTCCACTTT
CDR3aa: CASSQERHYNSPLHF

j_gene: TRBJ2-5
abundance: -
d_gene: TRBD2
v_gene: TRBV20-1
CDR3nt: TGCAGTGCTAGAGTGGGAGGGACGGAGACCCAGTACTTC
CDR3aa: CSARVGGTETQYF

j_gene: TRBJ1-2
abundance: -
d_gene: -
v_gene: TRBV11-2
CDR3nt: TGTGCCAGCAGCCCCGTTATCTATGGCTACACCTTC
CDR3aa: CASSPVIYGYTF

j_gene: TRBJ2-1
abundance: many
d_gene: TRBD1
v_gene: TRBV7-2
CDR3nt: TGTGCCAGCAACGACAGGGCGAGCTACAATGAGCAGTTCTTC
CDR3aa: CASNDRASYNEQFF

j_gene: TRBJ2-3
abundance: -
d_gene: -
v_gene: TRBV20-1
CDR3nt: TGCAGTGGCGGGGACCGCACAGATACGCAGTATTTT
CDR3aa: CSGGDRTDTQYF

j_gene: TRBJ1-2
abundance: few
d_gene: -
v_gene: TRBV5-1
CDR3nt: TGCGCCAGCAGCTTGTTGCCAGCTACCCCGGCGGGTGGCTACACCTTC
CDR3aa: CASSLLPATPAGGYTF

j_gene: TRBJ1-1
abundance: many
d_gene: -
v_gene: TRBV20-1
CDR3nt: TGCAGTGCTAAAGCGGGGGACACTGAAGCTTTCTTT
CDR3aa: CSAKAGDTEAFF

j_gene: TRBJ2-1
abundance: -
d_gene: -
v_gene: TRBV28
CDR3nt: TGTGCCAGCAGTTTATATCCGGCTGGCTCCTACAATGAGCAGTTCTTC
CDR3aa: CASSLYPAGSYNEQFF

j_gene: TRBJ2-5
abundance: -
d_gene: -
v_gene: TRBV20-1
CDR3nt: TGCAGTGCACCCAGGGTGGAGACCCAGTACTTC
CDR3aa: CSAPRVETQYF

j_gene: TRBJ1-5
abundance: -
d_gene: -
v_gene: TRBV20-1
CDR3nt: TGCAGTGCTAGATCAGGGGAGGATCAGCCCCAGCATTTT
CDR3aa: CSARSGEDQPQHF

j_gene: TRBJ1-5
abundance: many
d_gene: TRBD1
v_gene: TRBV7-8
CDR3nt: TGTGCCAGCAGTAGGGACAGGAGTTCTTATAGCAATCAGCCCCAGCATTTT
CDR3aa: CASSRDRSSYSNQPQHF

j_gene: TRBJ2-2
abundance: many
d_gene: -
v_gene: TRBV7-8
CDR3nt: TGTGCCAGCAGCCAAAGGGGGGTGAGCGCCGGGGAGCTGTTTTTT
CDR3aa: CASSQRGVSAGELFF

j_gene: TRBJ2-3
abundance: -
d_gene: -
v_gene: TRBV7-2
CDR3nt: TGTGCCAGCAGCTTCATCCAGACTAGCACAGATACGCAGTATTTT
CDR3aa: CASSFIQTSTDTQYF

j_gene: TRBJ2-2
abundance: many
d_gene: -
v_gene: TRBV5-1
CDR3nt: TGCGCCAGCAGCTTGGGACGGGCGAACACCGGGGAGCTGTTTTTT
CDR3aa: CASSLGRANTGELFF

j_gene: TRBJ1-2
abundance: many
d_gene: -
v_gene: TRBV20-1
CDR3nt: TGCAGTGCTAGGACGGGAAAGGGGGTGTTAGGCTACACCTTC
CDR3aa: CSARTGKGVLGYTF

j_gene: TRBJ1-2
abundance: few
d_gene: -
v_gene: TRBV10-3
CDR3nt: TGTGCCATCAGTGTCTCACAGGGTTCGGGATATGGCTACACCTTC
CDR3aa: CAISVSQGSGYGYTF

j_gene: TRBJ2-7
abundance: few
d_gene: -
v_gene: TRBV12-3/TRBV12-4
CDR3nt: TGTGCCAGCAGTTTCAACAGGCTAGACGAGCAGTACTTC
CDR3aa: CASSFNRLDEQYF

j_gene: TRBJ2-3
abundance: few
d_gene: -
v_gene: TRBV4-1
CDR3nt: TGCGCCAGCAGCCAAGATGGGCCGGCTAGCACAGATACGCAGTATTTT
CDR3aa: CASSQDGPASTDTQYF